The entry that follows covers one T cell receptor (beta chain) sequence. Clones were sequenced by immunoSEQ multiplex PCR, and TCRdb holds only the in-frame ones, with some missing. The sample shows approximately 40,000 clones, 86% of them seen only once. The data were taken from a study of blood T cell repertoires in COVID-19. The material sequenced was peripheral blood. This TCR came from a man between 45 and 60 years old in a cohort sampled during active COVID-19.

The CDR3 sequence: CASSPFAGGRSYNEQFF. The CDR3 bases are TGTGCCAGCAGTCCCTTCGCCGGGGGGCGCTCCTACAATGAGCAGTTCTTC. The chain is built from TRBV6-6 and TRBJ2-1, with a weak D call TRBD2 (7 bases). The CDR3 is 17 residues long. V was trimmed by 5 bases and J by 0 bases, leaving 17 bases between them. The germline V gene encodes CDR1 MNHNY and CDR2 SVGAGI (reference sequence).